The following is a T cell receptor (beta chain) sequence with its context. The antigen is unknown. Diagnoses were made from clinical symptoms, serum measures (thyroxine and TRAb), thyroid ultrasound and orbital computed tomography. The sample comes from a study of T cells in Graves' hyperthyroidism and ophthalmopathy. Germline V CDR1 and CDR2: GTSNPN, SVGIG (reference sequence). V lost 4 bases, J lost 1 base, and 14 bases lay in between. The CDR3 contains 16 residues. RNA transcripts were the template for amplifying TCR beta CDR3 regions. With the HTBI primer set, the TCR CDR3 went through a first round of RT-PCR. In TCRdb, the multiplex PCR reads were re-called with MiXCR into one record per CDR3 protein. This sample carries about 640,000 distinct CDR3 sequences, around 20% of them seen once, and the ten largest clones take about 34%. Overall study findings and caveats: Separation of ophthalmopathy from stable hyperthyroidism was achieved by a 13 V-J model. Before onset, by a median of approximately 6.2 months, the model predicted ophthalmopathy. Among clonotypes expanded in thyroid above 0.001, most were also found in blood.

V is TRBV30 and J is TRBJ2-6; D may be TRBD1 or TRBD2 (6 bases each). Sequenced material: blood. This TCR derives from a man in his thirties or forties with Graves' ophthalmopathy. The CDR3 loop is CAWKRAGESGANVLTF. CDR3 sequence (DNA): TGTGCCTGGAAGCGGGCAGGGGAGTCTGGGGCCAACGTCCTGACTTTC.